This record looks at one TCR beta chain sequence and its context. These data come from a study of Ad26.COV2.S vaccination and SARS-CoV-2 variants. In germline, CDR1 is SNHLY, CDR2 FYNNEI. The CDR3 is 13 residues long. The V end lost 4 bases, the J end lost 4 bases, and 11 bases lay between the germline ends. Sequencing used immunoSEQ multiplex PCR; TCRdb keeps in-frame clones, though not all of them. The profile covers around 300,000 clones, with roughly 90% appearing a single time and approximately 5.8% taken by the ten largest. As for treatment: 19 received Ad26.COV2.S at low or high dose, single or two shots; about 5 received placebo; per-sample allocation not given. It was on day 63 after the first vaccine or placebo injection that samples were taken.

The specimen was peripheral blood, collected in a trial of Ad26.COV2.S vaccine versus placebo. This receptor was identified in a person between 18 and 65 years old who received the Ad26.COV2.S COVID-19 vaccine or a placebo. V usage is TRBV2 and J usage is TRBJ2-7, with D perhaps TRBD1 (5 bases). The CDR3 DNA is TGTGCCAGCAGTGGGGGCGGCGGATACGAGCAGTACTTC. It specifies CASSGGGGYEQYF.